This record concerns one T cell receptor beta chain sequence. Its antigen is unknown. This sample stems from a study of T cell repertoires in cytomegalovirus infection. Whole-study context: Newly reported HLA-C-restricted and thoroughly characterized HLA-B-restricted CMV epitopes were employed. Public TCR beta signatures were indicative of both CMV infection and a matching HLA type. The study's findings and limits: In two of eight donors, the top clonotype was HLA-C-restricted CMV-specific.

TCRdb re-analysed the reads in MiXCR, keeping a single row per CDR3 protein. The profile shows more than 250,000 distinct CDR3 sequences, around 25% of them singletons. Germline V lookup: CDR1 MNHNS, CDR2 SASEGT. Trimming pared 2 bases from V and 6 bases from J, leaving 14 bases between. The CDR3 contains 14 residues. The V and J genes are TRBV6-1 and TRBJ2-7, with a possible D match to TRBD1 (6 bases). This sequence originates from a human donor in good health (CMV status not recorded). Some clones in this sample may be carry-over from other donors' samples. The source was cultured PBMCs, collected from culture after CMV antigen stimulation. The CDR3: CASSEQQGRAEQYF. In nucleotides, the CDR3 is TGTGCCAGCAGTGAACAACAGGGAAGGGCCGAGCAGTACTTC.